This entry concerns a single T cell receptor beta chain. The antigen remains undetermined. Each TRB cDNA library was prepared by 5' RACE (with UMI labels). Following a re-call of the 5' RACE reads, TCRdb has one entry per CDR3 protein and lacks DNA. The table for this sample gives tens of thousands of distinct CDR3 sequences. The CDR3 consists of 16 residues. Germline CDR1 is SGHVS and CDR2 is FNYEAQ. This sample stems from a study of CXCR3-negative and CXCR3-positive naive CD8 T cells. Whole-study results and caveats: For memory CD8+ cells diversity was much lower, but both naive subsets had comparably high diversity. CD5 surface expression was similar among naive subsets, and TCR strength was estimated by inference from TRB CDR3 properties.

The rearrangement uses TRBV7-6 and TRBJ2-1; TCRdb returns TRBD1, unconfirmable since there is no DNA. The specimen sequenced was memory CD8+ T cells from blood. This TCR came from a human donor in good health. Some clones in this sample may be carry-over from other donors' samples. The CDR3 sequence: CASSDPGGGYYNEQFF.